This entry describes one T cell receptor (beta chain). This sample was included in a study of blood T cell repertoires in COVID-19. In the study overall: T cells, B-cell-depleted T cells, or PBMCs provided the cDNA or gDNA that served as material.

Germline loops: CDR1 MNHNY, CDR2 SVGAGI (reference sequence). The CDR3 sequence is 16 residues long. V lost 2 bases and J lost 3; bases outside the gene matches: 3. Per the study methods: By means of reference gene primer amplification, nucleated cell counts were estimated. Libraries were prepared by immunoSEQ multiplex PCR; TCRdb keeps only in-frame clonotypes and omits some of them. The DNA gave D and trimming, while V, J and clone size come from that table. The table has roughly 100,000 clones, 70% to 85% seen once. What was sequenced was peripheral blood. This chain joins TRBV6-6 and TRBJ2-3; 12 nucleotides line up with TRBD1. This clonotype originated in a man aged 55-75 years with active or convalescent COVID-19. This chain's CDR3 is CASSYGTGGRTDTQYF. CDR3 bases: TGTGCCAGCAGTTACGGGACAGGGGGCCGGACAGATACGCAGTATTTT.